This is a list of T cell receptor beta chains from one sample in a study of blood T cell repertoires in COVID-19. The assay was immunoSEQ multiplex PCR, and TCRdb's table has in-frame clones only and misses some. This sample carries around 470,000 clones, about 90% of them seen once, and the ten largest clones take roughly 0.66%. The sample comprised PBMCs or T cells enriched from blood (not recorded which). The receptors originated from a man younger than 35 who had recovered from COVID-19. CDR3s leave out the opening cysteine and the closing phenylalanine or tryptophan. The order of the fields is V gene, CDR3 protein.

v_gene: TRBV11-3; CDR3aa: ASSRTVEAF
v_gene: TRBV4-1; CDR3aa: ASSQEDSYGNTIY
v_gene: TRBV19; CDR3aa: ASSISTGGGTDTQY
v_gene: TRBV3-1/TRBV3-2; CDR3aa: ASSQDRSGGAGDTQY
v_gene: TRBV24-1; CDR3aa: ATSDGGGEQF
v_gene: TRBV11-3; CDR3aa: ASRRSNSPLH
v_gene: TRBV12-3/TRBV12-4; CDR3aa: ASRSGQDYGYT
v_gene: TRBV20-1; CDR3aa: SATEGVLNYGYT
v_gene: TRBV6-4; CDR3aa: ASSRTAGGTDTQY
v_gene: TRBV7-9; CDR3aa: ASSLGTGFDFSGANVLT
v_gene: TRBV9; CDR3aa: ASSGAGGGGYT
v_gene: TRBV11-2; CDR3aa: ASSFIQWSGETQY
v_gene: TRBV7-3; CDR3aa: ASSLNDRPGATIY
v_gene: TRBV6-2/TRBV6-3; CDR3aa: ASSRSGVGGELF
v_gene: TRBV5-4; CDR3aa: ASSLVLAGMYNEQF
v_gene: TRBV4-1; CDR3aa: ASSQRTSGYEQY
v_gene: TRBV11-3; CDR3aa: ASSLGTAAGEQY
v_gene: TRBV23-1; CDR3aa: ASSQSSGGALSSYEQY
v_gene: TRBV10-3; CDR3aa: AISRLAGTGELF
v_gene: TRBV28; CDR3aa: ASSSYPSGDNGSPLH